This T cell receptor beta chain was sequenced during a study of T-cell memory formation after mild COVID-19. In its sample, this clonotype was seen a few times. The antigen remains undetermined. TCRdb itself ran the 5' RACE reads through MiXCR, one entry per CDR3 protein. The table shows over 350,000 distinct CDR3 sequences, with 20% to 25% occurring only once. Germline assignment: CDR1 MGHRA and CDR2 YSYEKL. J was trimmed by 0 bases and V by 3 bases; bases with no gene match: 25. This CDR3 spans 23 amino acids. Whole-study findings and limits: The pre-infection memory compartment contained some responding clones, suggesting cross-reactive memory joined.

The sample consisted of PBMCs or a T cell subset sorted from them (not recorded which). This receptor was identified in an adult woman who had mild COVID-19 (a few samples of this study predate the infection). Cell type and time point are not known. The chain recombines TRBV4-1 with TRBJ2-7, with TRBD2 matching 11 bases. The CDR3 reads CASSHQIRLAGGERRFYSYEQYF. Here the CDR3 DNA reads TGCGCCAGCAGCCATCAAATCCGGCTAGCGGGGGGCGAGCGTCGATTTTACTCCTACGAGCAGTACTTC.